What follows are 6 T cell receptor beta chains derived from one specimen sequenced in a study of blood T cells in healthy people across ages. It was with a sample-barcoded 5' primer and a J-beta primer mix that a second PCR of roughly 6 to 12 cycles was run. TCRdb re-called the 5' RACE reads with MiXCR, one entry per CDR3 protein. Among about 1,500,000 distinct CDR3 sequences listed, roughly 27% were seen once. Input material: blood. The receptors were sampled from a woman in her twenties or thirties in good health.

This chain joins TRBV6-6 and TRBJ1-1; possibly TRBD1 for D (6 bases). Germline CDR1 MNHNY, CDR2 SVGAGI (reference sequence). The CDR3 loop spans 15 amino acids. With 7 bases removed from V and 0 bases from J, the gap between germline ends came to 15 bases. CDR3 DNA: TGTGCCAGCATCATGAGGGGGGAATTGAACACTGAAGCTTTCTTT. It specifies CASIMRGELNTEAFF.

V is TRBV5-1 and J is TRBJ2-7; 11 nucleotides align to TRBD2. V shed 4 bases, J shed 0 bases, and the junction held 6 bases outside the gene matches. The germline V gene encodes CDR1 SGHRS and CDR2 YFSETQ. The CDR3 has 16 residues. The CDR3 DNA reads as TGCGCCAGCAGCCCCGTAGCGGGAGGGGTCTCCTACGAGCAGTACTTC. It codes for CASSPVAGGVSYEQYF. Variable domain in full (rest from reference TRBV5-1 and TRBJ2-7): KAGVTQTPRYLIKTRGQQVTLSCSPISGHRSVSWYQQTPGQGLQFLFEYFSETQRNKGNFPGRFSGRQFSNSRSEMNVSTLELGDSALYLCASSPVAGGVSYEQYFGPGTRLTVT.

This clonotype has just a few counts. J is TRBJ2-3 and V is TRBV25-1; D perhaps matches TRBD1 (6 bases). The ends were cut back, 5 bases at V and 4 bases at J, with 10 bases in the middle. The CDR3 loop spans 13 amino acids. Germline loops: CDR1 MGHDK, CDR2 SYGVNS. The CDR3 bases are TGTGCCAGCAGTAACAGGGTCGCAGATACGCAGTATTTT. This encodes CASSNRVADTQYF.

This clonotype was detected only a few times. This sequence may be a read error, since a much larger clone differs from it by one base. The J gene is TRBJ2-1, the V gene TRBV29-1; TRBD1 is a possible D gene (5 bases). V lost 3 bases, J lost 13 bases, and 19 bases lay in between. The CDR3 runs 13 residues. CDR1 and CDR2 from the germline V gene are SQVTM and ANQGSEA. The CDR3 region is CSVDTSGRNIQFF. CDR3 nucleotide sequence: TGCAGCGTTGATACATCAGGGCGGAACATTCAGTTCTTC.

This clonotype was seen many times. This chain joins TRBV20-1 and TRBJ2-1; the D is unclear. The germline CDR1 and CDR2 sequences are DFQATT and SNEGSKA (reference sequence). The CDR3 covers 16 residues. V lost 6 bases and J 2 bases, leaving 20 bases between the germline ends. The CDR3 loop is CSATGTGRLPYNEQFF. CDR3 bases: TGCAGTGCAACCGGAACCGGACGACTTCCCTACAATGAGCAGTTCTTC.

This chain joins TRBV5-5 and TRBJ1-6; 8 bases fit TRBD1. The V gene end was trimmed by 0 bases and the J gene end by 4 bases; junction bases not matched to a gene: 9. The CDR3 extends over 18 amino acids. Germline V gene sequence: CDR1 SGHKS, CDR2 YYEKEE (reference sequence). CDR3 nucleotides: TGTGCCAGCAGCTTGGCCCGTTGGGACAGGTTATATAATTCACCCCTCCACTTT. Translating gives CASSLARWDRLYNSPLHF.